This entry lists 6 T cell receptor beta chains sequenced from one sample in a study of blood T cell repertoires in COVID-19. This table comes from immunoSEQ multiplex PCR, and its TCRdb copy is limited to in-frame clones, with some not included. The sample has about 70,000 clones; around 87% are singletons. The sequenced material came from peripheral blood. The receptors come from an elderly woman with active or convalescent COVID-19.

V is TRBV4-3 and J is TRBJ2-5, with 9 bases fitting TRBD1. V shed 0 bases, J shed 5 bases, and the junction held 22 bases outside the gene matches. CDR3 length: 21 residues. Germline V CDR1 and CDR2: LGHNA, YSLEER. The CDR3 DNA reads as TGCGCCAGCAGCCAAGACGGGGCGAGATCTGGGACAGGGATTGGGGGGGAGACCCAGTACTTC. It codes for CASSQDGARSGTGIGGETQYF.

J is TRBJ2-1 and V is TRBV5-6, with D possibly TRBD2 on 6 matching bases. The V end was cut by 4 bases, the J end by 8 bases, with 16 bases between. The CDR3 is made up of 14 amino acids. The germline V gene has CDR1 SGHDT and CDR2 YYEEEE. The CDR3 sequence: CASSPGTGRDEQFF. CDR3 nucleotides: TGTGCCAGCAGCCCGGGGACTGGGAGAGATGAGCAGTTCTTC. Full variable domain (missing parts from reference TRBV5-6 and TRBJ2-1): DAGVTQSPTHLIKTRGQQVTLRCSPKSGHDTVSWYQQALGQGPQFIFQYYEEEERQRGNFPDRFSGHQFPNYSSELNVNALLLGDSALYLCASSPGTGRDEQFFGPGTRLTVL.

The chain employs TRBV28 and TRBJ1-1; D is perhaps TRBD1 (5 bases). This CDR3 spans 15 amino acids. Trimming shortened V by 7 bases and J by 6 bases, and 21 bases separated the two germline ends. The V gene's germline CDR1 is MDHEN and CDR2 SYDVKM. As DNA, the CDR3 is TGTGCCAGCACCGAACCTCCTGAGGGGAGGGCTGAAGCTTTCTTT. Translated, it gives CASTEPPEGRAEAFF.

The V and J genes are TRBV4-3 and TRBJ1-2; D may be TRBD1 (6 bases). Trimming cost V 0 bases and J 4 bases, with 21 bases left between them. Germline V gene data show CDR1 as LGHNA and CDR2 as YSLEER. CDR3 size: 18 residues. The CDR3 coding sequence is TGCGCCAGCAGCCAAGATAGATTATCCTTGACAGGCGCCTATGGCTACACCTTC. It codes for CASSQDRLSLTGAYGYTF.

The chain couples TRBV27 to TRBJ2-3, with 8 bases fitting TRBD1. With V trimmed by 4 bases and J by 2 bases, 20 bases remained unmatched. CDR3 length: 20 amino acids. CDR1 is MNHEY and CDR2 is SMNVEV in the germline V gene (reference sequence). The CDR3 sequence is CASSSGAGGLSFLITDTQYF. CDR3 sequence (DNA): TGTGCCAGCAGTTCGGGAGCAGGGGGCCTTTCGTTTTTGATCACAGATACGCAGTATTTT.

The DNA for the CDR3 is TGTGCCAGCAGTGAATGGGGGACAGAAGAAAAACTGTTTTTT. Residues: CASSEWGTEEKLFF. This chain joins TRBV25-1 and TRBJ1-4; 7 bases line up with TRBD1. This CDR3 spans 14 amino acids. J gave up 8 bases and V 1 base, and 4 bases lay outside the gene matches. Germline loops: CDR1 MGHDK, CDR2 SYGVNS.